The rows below give T cell receptor beta chains drawn from one sample of a study of identical twins. From the 5' RACE reads, TCRdb called clonotypes with MiXCR, one entry per CDR3 protein. The data hold under 500,000 distinct CDR3 sequences, with approximately 14% observed a single time. These data also featured in a second study, about yellow fever vaccine responses in identical twins.

Sequencing was performed on CD4+ T cells sorted from blood. These receptors were collected from a young woman in good health. CDR3s include the opening cysteine and the closing phenylalanine or tryptophan. D genes are given only for firm matches. Clone size is given for some rows only: seen once, a few or many times, or a class if the clone is expanded.

cdr3_nt cdr3_aa j_call d_call clone_size v_call
TGTGCCAGCTCACTCCGGCCGGCGAGCACAGATACGCAGTATTTT CASSLRPASTDTQYF TRBJ2-3 NA NA TRBV18
TGTGCCACCTCCCGGGATAGCAATCAGCCCCAGCATTTT CATSRDSNQPQHF TRBJ1-5 NA many TRBV24-1
TGTGCCAGCAGCGATAGTGACGGACCCTACGAGCAGTACTTC CASSDSDGPYEQYF TRBJ2-7 NA NA TRBV11-2
TGTGCCAGCAGTTACTCGAATACGGGGGATGAGCAGTTCTTC CASSYSNTGDEQFF TRBJ2-1 NA NA TRBV6-2/TRBV6-3
TGTGCCAGCAGCTCGGGACTAGTTTCCCAAGATACGCAGTATTTT CASSSGLVSQDTQYF TRBJ2-3 TRBD2 many TRBV7-6
TGTGCCATCAGGGGACAGAGCTCCTACGAGCAGTACTTC CAIRGQSSYEQYF TRBJ2-7 TRBD1 few TRBV10-3
TGCGCCAGCAGCTCCCGGGACCCAGGGTACAATGAGCAGTTCTTC CASSSRDPGYNEQFF TRBJ2-1 NA NA TRBV5-1
TGTGCCACCAGTGATTCCAGACAAACGAAACAAGAGACCCAGTACTTC CATSDSRQTKQETQYF TRBJ2-5 NA NA TRBV24-1
TGTGCCAGCAGTGTATTACAGCCAGCCTCGAACACTGAAGCTTTCTTT CASSVLQPASNTEAFF TRBJ1-1 NA NA TRBV2
TGTGCCACCAGCAGAGGTCCGGAGACCCAGTACTTC CATSRGPETQYF TRBJ2-5 NA many TRBV15
TGTGCCAGCAGTGAAGCAGGGCGCTACGAGCAGTACTTC CASSEAGRYEQYF TRBJ2-7 NA few TRBV25-1
TGCGCCAGCAGCCAAGATCAGATCGGGGCTTCGATCTTC CASSQDQIGASIF TRBJ2-1 NA NA TRBV4-3
TGTGCTAGCAGCCTAATTGGGGGATCGTCAGAGACCCAGTACTTC CASSLIGGSSETQYF TRBJ2-5 NA NA TRBV7-7
TGTGCCAGCAGTATATGGGGAGATATTCATGAGCAGTTCTTC CASSIWGDIHEQFF TRBJ2-1 NA NA TRBV28
TGTGCCAGCAGCGGAGGGGGGGTTCTAGAGACCCAGTACTTC CASSGGGVLETQYF TRBJ2-5 NA few TRBV5-8
TGTGCCAGCAGTGAACAGGGCGATCAGCCCCAGCATTTT CASSEQGDQPQHF TRBJ1-5 NA NA TRBV2